This T cell receptor beta chain was recorded in a study of beta chain features in type 1 diabetes. Across the whole study: There was similarity between patients and healthy donors in age, gender and cell yields. Overall study results and limits: PCR might preferentially amplify shorter templates, equally in patients and controls. HLA influence on TCRB rearrangement stayed unresolved here.

V was clipped by 1 base and J by 0 bases; unmatched bases: 2. The CDR3 is 15 residues long. CDR1 is SGHTA, CDR2 FQGNSA, per germline. Expressed TCRB transcripts were sequenced, since all the RNA that had been isolated was reverse transcribed. About 3.57 million reads were obtained on average from naive, central memory and regulatory T cell samples. This table comes from immunoSEQ multiplex PCR, and its TCRdb copy is limited to in-frame clones, with some not included. Seen here are roughly 240,000 clones, roughly an eighth observed once, and the top ten hold 0.026%. Points on this clone: The target antigen is unknown.

This rearrangement joins TRBV7-2 to TRBJ2-7; 8 positions match TRBD2. The receptor comes from a woman aged 40 to 55 in good health. The specimen was naive CD4+ T cells from blood. CDR3 amino acids: CASSLGGGSSYEQYF. The CDR3 DNA is TGTGCCAGCAGCTTAGGCGGGGGGAGCTCCTACGAGCAGTACTTC.